The T cell receptor (beta chain) described here comes from a study of CD8 T cells in ankylosing spondylitis. General observations from the study: What appeared characteristic of ankylosing spondylitis blood was a TCR beta motif of under 10 highly homologous variants. Peripheral blood samples showed relatively rare disease-linked clones, and these clones were CD8+.

5'-RACE, quantitative and with molecular barcodes, yielded the TCR beta libraries. TCRdb re-analysed the 5' RACE reads in MiXCR, keeping a single row per CDR3 protein. The sample consists of 150,000 to 250,000 distinct CDR3 sequences, 9.5% to 15% of them appearing once. This clonotype was seen only a few times. The antigen is not known. This CDR3 contains 17 residues. V was pared by 0 bases and J by 2 bases, with 8 bases of the junction left unmatched. Germline V gene data show CDR1 as DFQATT and CDR2 as SNEGSKA (reference sequence). This chain uses TRBV20-1 with TRBJ2-3; 10 nucleotides align to TRBD2. This sequence was found in a male donor with ankylosing spondylitis or in good health (not recorded which). Material: blood, either unsorted or a sorted T cell fraction (not recorded which). CDR3: CSARDRLAGAYTDTQYF. In DNA, the CDR3 is TGCAGTGCTAGAGATCGCCTAGCGGGGGCCTACACAGATACGCAGTATTTT.